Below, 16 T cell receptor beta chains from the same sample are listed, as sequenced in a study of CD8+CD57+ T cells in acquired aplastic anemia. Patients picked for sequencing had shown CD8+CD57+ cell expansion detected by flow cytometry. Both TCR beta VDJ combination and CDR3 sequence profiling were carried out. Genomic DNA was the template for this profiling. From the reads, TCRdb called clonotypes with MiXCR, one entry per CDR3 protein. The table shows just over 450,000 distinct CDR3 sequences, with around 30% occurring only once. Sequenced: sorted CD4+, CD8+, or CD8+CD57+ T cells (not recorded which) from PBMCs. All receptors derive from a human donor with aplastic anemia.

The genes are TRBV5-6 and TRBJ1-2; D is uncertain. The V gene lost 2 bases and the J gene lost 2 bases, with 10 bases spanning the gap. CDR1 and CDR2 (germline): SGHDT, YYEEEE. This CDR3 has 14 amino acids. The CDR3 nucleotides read TGTGCCAGCAGCTTAGGACGGATGAACTATGGCTACACCTTC. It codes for CASSLGRMNYGYTF.

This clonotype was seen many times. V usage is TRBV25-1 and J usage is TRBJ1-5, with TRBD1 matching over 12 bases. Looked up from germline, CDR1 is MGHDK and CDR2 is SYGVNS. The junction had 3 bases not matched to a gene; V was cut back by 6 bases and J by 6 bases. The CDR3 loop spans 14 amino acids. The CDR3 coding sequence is TGTGCCAGCAGCGGGACAGGGGGCTCTCAGCCCCAGCATTTT. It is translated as CASSGTGGSQPQHF.

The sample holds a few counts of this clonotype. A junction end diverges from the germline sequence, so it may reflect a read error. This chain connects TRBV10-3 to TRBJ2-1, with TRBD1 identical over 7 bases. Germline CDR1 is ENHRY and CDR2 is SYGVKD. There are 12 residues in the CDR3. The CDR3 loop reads CASRAGTDRLVF. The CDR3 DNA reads TGTGCCAGCAGGGCCGGGACAGACCGATTGGTCTTC.

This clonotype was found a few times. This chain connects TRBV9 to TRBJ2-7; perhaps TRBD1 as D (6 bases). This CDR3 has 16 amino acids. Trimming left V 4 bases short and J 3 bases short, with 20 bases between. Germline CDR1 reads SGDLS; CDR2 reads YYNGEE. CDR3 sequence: CASSIGADRAFYEQYF. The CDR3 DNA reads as TGTGCCAGCAGCATAGGGGCGGACAGAGCCTTCTACGAGCAGTACTTC.

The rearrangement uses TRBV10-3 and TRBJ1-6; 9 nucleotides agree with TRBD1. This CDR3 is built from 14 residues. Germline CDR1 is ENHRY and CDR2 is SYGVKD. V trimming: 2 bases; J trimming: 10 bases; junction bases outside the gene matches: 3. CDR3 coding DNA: TGTGCCATCAGTGAGAACGACAGGGGGTCACCCCTCCACTTT. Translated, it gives CAISENDRGSPLHF.

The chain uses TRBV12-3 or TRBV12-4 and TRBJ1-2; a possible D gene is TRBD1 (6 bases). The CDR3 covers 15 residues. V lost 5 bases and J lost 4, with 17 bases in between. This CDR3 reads CASSVYREKSYGYTF. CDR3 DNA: TGTGCCAGCAGTGTCTACAGGGAAAAGAGCTATGGCTACACCTTC.

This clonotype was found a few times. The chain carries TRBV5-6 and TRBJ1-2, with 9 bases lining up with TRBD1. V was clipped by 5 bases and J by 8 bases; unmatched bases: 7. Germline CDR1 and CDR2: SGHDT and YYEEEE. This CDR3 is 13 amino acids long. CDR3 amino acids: CASSLGQGLGYTF. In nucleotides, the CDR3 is TGTGCCAGCAGTCTAGGACAGGGGCTGGGCTACACCTTC. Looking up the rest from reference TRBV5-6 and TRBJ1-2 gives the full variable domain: DAGVTQSPTHLIKTRGQQVTLRCSPKSGHDTVSWYQQALGQGPQFIFQYYEEEERQRGNFPDRFSGHQFPNYSSELNVNALLLGDSALYLCASSLGQGLGYTFGSGTRLTVV.

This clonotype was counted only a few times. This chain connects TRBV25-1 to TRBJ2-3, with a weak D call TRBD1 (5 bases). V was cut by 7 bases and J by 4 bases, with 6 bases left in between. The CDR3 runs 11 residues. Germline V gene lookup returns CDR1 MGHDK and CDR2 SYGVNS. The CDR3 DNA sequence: TGTGCCAGCATGGGGCCAGATACGCAGTATTTT. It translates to CASMGPDTQYF.

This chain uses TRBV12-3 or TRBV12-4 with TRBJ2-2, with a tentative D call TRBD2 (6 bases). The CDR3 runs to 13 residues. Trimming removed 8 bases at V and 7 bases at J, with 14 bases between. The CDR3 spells CASGTTRGGELFF. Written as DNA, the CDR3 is TGTGCCAGCGGGACGACTAGAGGCGGGGAGCTGTTTTTT.

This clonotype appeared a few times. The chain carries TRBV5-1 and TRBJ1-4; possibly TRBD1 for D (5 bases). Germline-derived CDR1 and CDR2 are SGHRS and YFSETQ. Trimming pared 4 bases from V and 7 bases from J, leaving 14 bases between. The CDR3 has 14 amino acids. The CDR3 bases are TGCGCCAGCAGCCCCGCAGGGATGAGTGAAAAACTGTTTTTT. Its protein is CASSPAGMSEKLFF.

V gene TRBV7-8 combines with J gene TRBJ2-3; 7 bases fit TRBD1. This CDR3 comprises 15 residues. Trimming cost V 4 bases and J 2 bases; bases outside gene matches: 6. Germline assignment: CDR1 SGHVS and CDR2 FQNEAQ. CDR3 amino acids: CASSSEGAHTDTQYF. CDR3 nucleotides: TGTGCCAGCAGCTCCGAGGGGGCCCACACAGATACGCAGTATTTT.

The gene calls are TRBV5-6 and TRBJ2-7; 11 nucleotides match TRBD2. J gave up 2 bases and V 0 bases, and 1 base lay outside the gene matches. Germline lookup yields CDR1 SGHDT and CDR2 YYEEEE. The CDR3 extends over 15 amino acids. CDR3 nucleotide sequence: TGTGCCAGCAGCTTGGAACTAGCGGGGGCCTACGAGCAGTACTTC. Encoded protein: CASSLELAGAYEQYF.

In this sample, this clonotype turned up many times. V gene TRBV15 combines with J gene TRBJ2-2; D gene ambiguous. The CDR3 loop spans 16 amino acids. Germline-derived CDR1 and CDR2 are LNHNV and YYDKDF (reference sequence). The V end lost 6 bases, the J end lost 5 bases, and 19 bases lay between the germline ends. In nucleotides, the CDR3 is TGTGCCACCAGTCGAGATCTGGGTGGCTCGACCGGGGAGCTGTTTTTT. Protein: CATSRDLGGSTGELFF.

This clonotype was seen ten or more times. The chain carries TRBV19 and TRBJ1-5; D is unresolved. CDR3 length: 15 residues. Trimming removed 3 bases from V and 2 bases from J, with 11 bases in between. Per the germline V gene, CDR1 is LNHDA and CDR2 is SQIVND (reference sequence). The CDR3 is CASSMELWGNQPQHF. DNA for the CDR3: TGTGCCAGTAGTATGGAGCTTTGGGGCAATCAGCCCCAGCATTTT.

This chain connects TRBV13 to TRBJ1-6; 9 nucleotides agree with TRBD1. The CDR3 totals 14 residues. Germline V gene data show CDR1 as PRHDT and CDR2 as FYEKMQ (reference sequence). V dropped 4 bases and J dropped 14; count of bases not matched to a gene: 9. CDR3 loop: CASSSGTGRGTLHF. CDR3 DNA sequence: TGTGCCAGCAGCTCCGGGACAGGGAGGGGGACCCTCCACTTT.

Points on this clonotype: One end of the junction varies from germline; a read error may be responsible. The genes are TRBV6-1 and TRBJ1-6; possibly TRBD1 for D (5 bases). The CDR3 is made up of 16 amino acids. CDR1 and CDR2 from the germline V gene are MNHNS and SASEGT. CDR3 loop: CASSKASGFSHSPLHF. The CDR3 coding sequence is TGTGCCAGCAGTAAAGCATCAGGGTTTTCACATTCACCCCTCCACTTT.